One and the same sample provided the 14 T cell receptor beta chains below, sequenced in a study of OX40 agonist ivuxolimab in advanced cancers. TCRdb's copy holds only in-frame clones and misses some; the assay was immunoSEQ multiplex PCR. Among tens of thousands of clones listed, more than 70% were seen once. The specimen was CD4+ or CD8+ T cells sorted from blood, collected in a trial of the OX40 agonist ivuxolimab. These receptors all stem from an adult with an advanced solid tumor such as melanoma, head and neck, liver or kidney cancer.

The genes are TRBV27 and TRBJ2-7, with D perhaps TRBD2 (5 bases). V dropped 0 bases and J dropped 5 bases, with 8 bases sitting between them. Germline V gives CDR1 MNHEY, CDR2 SMNVEV (reference sequence). The CDR3 is 13 residues long. The CDR3 DNA reads TGTGCCAGCAGTTTATCTTTGAGGGACGAGCAGTACTTC. It yields the protein CASSLSLRDEQYF.

The chain has TRBV4-1 and TRBJ1-6; 7 nucleotides line up with TRBD1. This CDR3 is 17 amino acids long. V lost 0 bases to trimming and J lost 9 bases; unmatched junction nucleotides: 11. In germline, CDR1 is MGHRA, CDR2 YSYEKL. The CDR3 DNA reads TGCGCCAGCAGCCAAGATCATGGGGCCAGGGGGGCTTCACCCCTCCACTTT. Amino acid sequence: CASSQDHGARGASPLHF.

The chain is built from TRBV6-5 and TRBJ2-5, with a tentative D call TRBD1 (6 bases). CDR1 is MNHEY, CDR2 SVGAGI, per germline. The CDR3 is 15 residues long. Trimming took 3 bases from V and 2 from J, leaving 13 bases between them. CDR3 residues: CASSYRTAQQETQYF. The CDR3 DNA follows: TGTGCCAGCAGTTATCGGACAGCTCAACAAGAGACCCAGTACTTC.

This clone was recorded a few times. The rearrangement links TRBV19 to TRBJ1-5; no definite D call. Germline V gives CDR1 LNHDA, CDR2 SQIVND (reference sequence). The CDR3 has 14 residues. Trimming took off 5 bases at V and 1 base at J, with 9 bases between the two ends. The CDR3 sequence: CASSVGGSNQPQHF. The CDR3 DNA sequence: TGTGCCAGTAGTGTAGGTGGGAGCAATCAGCCCCAGCATTTT.

V usage is TRBV19 and J usage is TRBJ2-5; TRBD1 matches at 9 bases. This CDR3 has 14 residues. The J segment lost 5 bases and the V segment lost 4 bases, leaving 5 bases of the junction unmatched. Per the germline V gene, CDR1 is LNHDA and CDR2 is SQIVND (reference sequence). The chain's CDR3 is CASSTGTGFETQYF. The CDR3, as DNA: TGTGCCAGTAGTACCGGGACAGGGTTCGAGACCCAGTACTTC.

The V gene is TRBV10-3, the J gene TRBJ1-1, with TRBD1 matching 12 bases. Germline lookup yields CDR1 ENHRY and CDR2 SYGVKD. Losses at the gene ends were 4 bases for V and 11 bases for J; bases not matched to a gene: 5. The CDR3 runs to 13 residues. The CDR3 is CAISAGQGASAFF. In DNA, the CDR3 is TGTGCCATCAGTGCGGGACAGGGGGCTTCGGCTTTCTTT.

This clone was seen once. V gene TRBV29-1 combines with J gene TRBJ1-4; 9 bases agree with TRBD1. Germline trimming cut 6 bases from V and 7 bases from J; bases unmatched to any gene: 6. The germline V gene has CDR1 SQVTM and CDR2 ANQGSEA. The CDR3 extends over 13 amino acids. The CDR3 loop is CSVRGTGSEKLFF. CDR3 nucleotide sequence: TGCAGCGTCAGGGGGACAGGGAGTGAAAAACTGTTTTTT.

V and J are TRBV11-2 and TRBJ2-5; 7 bases agree with TRBD2. J was trimmed by 4 bases and V by 5 bases; bases with no gene match: 10. Germline lookup yields CDR1 SGHAT and CDR2 FQNNGV. The CDR3 covers 15 residues. CDR3 nucleotides: TGTGCCAGCAGCCCTCAGACTAGCAGGCCAGAGACCCAGTACTTC. Translated: CASSPQTSRPETQYF.

This clone was detected once. DNA of the CDR3: TGTGCCAGCTCATTCGGACAGGGATGGGAGACCCAGTACTTC. Translating it yields CASSFGQGWETQYF. The chain couples TRBV6-1 to TRBJ2-5, with 8 bases matching TRBD1. With 8 bases clipped from V and 5 bases from J, the junction kept 10 bases outside the gene matches. The CDR3 has 14 amino acids. The germline CDR1 and CDR2 sequences are MNHNS and SASEGT.

This chain joins TRBV29-1 and TRBJ2-7, with 14 bases matching TRBD2. Germline V gene lookup returns CDR1 SQVTM and CDR2 ANQGSEA. The CDR3 is 15 residues long. V lost 4 bases, J lost 7 bases, and 9 bases stayed unmatched. CDR3 sequence: CSVVGLAGDPREQYF. CDR3 sequence (DNA): TGCAGCGTTGTGGGACTAGCGGGGGACCCGAGGGAGCAGTACTTC.

This chain connects TRBV28 to TRBJ2-1; 9 bases are a match to TRBD1. CDR3 length: 16 residues. Germline V gene sequence: CDR1 MDHEN, CDR2 SYDVKM. Germline trimming cut 4 bases from V and 6 bases from J; bases unmatched to any gene: 10. The DNA of the CDR3 is TGTGCCAGCAGTTCCCTGGGGACAGGGAATACCAATGAGCAGTTCTTC. It is translated as CASSSLGTGNTNEQFF.

This clone has just one count. This chain connects TRBV14 to TRBJ1-2; perhaps TRBD1 as D (6 bases). This CDR3 contains 14 residues. Per germline, CDR1 SGHDN and CDR2 FVKESK. Trimming took 1 base from V and 6 from J, leaving 12 bases between them. The CDR3 loop is CASSQVGGTHGYTF. In DNA, the CDR3 is TGTGCCAGCAGCCAAGTAGGGGGGACTCATGGCTACACCTTC. Using reference TRBV14 and TRBJ1-2 for the parts outside the CDR3, the full variable domain is EAGVTQFPSHSVIEKGQTVTLRCDPISGHDNLYWYRRVMGKEIKFLLHFVKESKQDESGMPNNRFLAERTGGTYSTLKVQPAELEDSGVYFCASSQVGGTHGYTFGSGTRLTVV.

This clone is a singleton in its sample. V is TRBV5-1 and J is TRBJ1-1, with a weak D call TRBD1 (6 bases). CDR1 SGHRS and CDR2 YFSETQ come from the germline V gene. The CDR3 runs to 17 residues. Trimming cost V 7 bases and J 2 bases, with 24 bases left between them. The CDR3 coding sequence is TGCGCCAGCCGTGGAAGCCGGGTTGGGGGCGTCAACACTGAAGCTTTCTTT. It codes for CASRGSRVGGVNTEAFF.

The genes are TRBV9 and TRBJ1-2; D is undetermined. V was trimmed by 0 bases and J by 2 bases, leaving 11 bases between them. The CDR3 covers 15 residues. Per the germline V gene, CDR1 is SGDLS and CDR2 is YYNGEE. The CDR3 nucleotides read TGTGCCAGCAGCGTAGAGGCGGAATCGAACTATGGCTACACCTTC. Translation gives CASSVEAESNYGYTF.